Sequencing of this T cell receptor beta chain was carried out in a study of cytomegalovirus exposure and HLA in healthy donors. PCR primers comprised 60 Vbeta and 13 Jbeta primers. Clones were read by immunoSEQ multiplex PCR, and TCRdb kept only the in-frame ones, dropping some. In the table there are about 120,000 clones, around 77% of which are singletons. Trimming at V came to 0 bases and at J to 4 bases, leaving 12 bases not matched to a gene. Germline V gene lookup returns CDR1 SGHNT and CDR2 YENEEA. The CDR3 is 18 residues long. Findings and limits, study-wide: Trimming of TCR beta V- and J-genes showed a link, identified in a later analysis, to a missense DCLRE1C variant. There were 150 to 200 TCR beta chains listed as cytomegalovirus-associated. In a later analysis, around 18,000 TCR beta sequences were associated with HLA alleles at 0.05 false discovery rate.

To note about this clone: Its antigen is not identified.

This chain joins TRBV11-3 and TRBJ1-5, with 7 bases that match TRBD1. The clonotype originates from a man in his forties or fifties in good health and CMV-seropositive. The sample comprised PBMCs. CDR3 in DNA: TGTGCCAGCAGCTTAGAGGTCTCAAGGGGGCGACCAAATCAGCCCCAGCATTTT. Translation gives CASSLEVSRGRPNQPQHF.